This section outlines one T cell receptor beta chain sequence together with its context. This record comes from a study of cytomegalovirus exposure and HLA in healthy donors. Sampled while nominally healthy, donors likely had unrecorded immune exposures. The PCR used 60 Vbeta and 13 Jbeta primers. The table came from immunoSEQ multiplex PCR; TCRdb's copy has only in-frame clones and leaves some out. There are almost 200,000 clones in the sample; 75% to 85% occur only once, and approximately 0.39% lies in the top ten. The CDR3 consists of 15 residues. Trimming at V came to 8 bases and at J to 2 bases, leaving 9 bases not matched to a gene. Germline values: CDR1 SNHLY, CDR2 FYNNEI.

J is TRBJ2-3 and V is TRBV2, with 8 bases identical to TRBD2. The sequenced sample consisted of PBMCs. This sequence originates from a male donor in good health and CMV-seropositive. The CDR3 DNA is TGTGCCAGCGCCACAGATAGCGGGGCCACAGATACGCAGTATTTT. Its protein is CASATDSGATDTQYF.